Reported below is one T cell receptor beta chain. Antigen unknown. Per germline, CDR1 MDHEN and CDR2 SYDVKM. The CDR3 consists of 17 residues. The sample comes from a study of monozygotic twins with inflammatory bowel disease. Unfractionated whole blood yielded total RNA, and T cells were not sorted. Notes on the study in general: None of the different T cell subtypes could be distinguished from one another.

Following a re-call of the 5' RACE reads, TCRdb has one entry per CDR3 protein and lacks DNA. Here the sample table reports about 300,000 distinct CDR3 sequences. The sequenced sample was blood. This receptor was taken from a human donor with ulcerative colitis or Crohn's disease, or a healthy co-twin of an affected twin (not recorded which). The chain couples TRBV28 to TRBJ1-5; no DNA is available, so the TRBD1 call from TCRdb remains unchecked. CDR3 protein: CASSSPPGQAYNQPQHF. The variable domain in full, with the rest retrieved from reference TRBV28 and TRBJ1-5, is DVKVTQSSRYLVKRTGEKVFLECVQDMDHENMFWYRQDPGLGLRLIYFSYDVKMKEKGDIPEGYSVSREKKERFSLILESASTNQTSMYLCASSSPPGQAYNQPQHFGDGTRLSIL.